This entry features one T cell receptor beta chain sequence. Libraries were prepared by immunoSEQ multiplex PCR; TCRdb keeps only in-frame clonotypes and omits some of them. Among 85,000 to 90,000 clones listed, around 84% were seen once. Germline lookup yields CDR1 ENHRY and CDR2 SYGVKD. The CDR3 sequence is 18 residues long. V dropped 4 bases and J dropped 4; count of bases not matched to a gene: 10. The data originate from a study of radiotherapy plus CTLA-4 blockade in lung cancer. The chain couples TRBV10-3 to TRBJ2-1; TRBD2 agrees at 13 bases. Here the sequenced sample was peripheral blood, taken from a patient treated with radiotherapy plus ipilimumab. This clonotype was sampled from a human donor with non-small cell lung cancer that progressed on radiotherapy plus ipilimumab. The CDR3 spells CAISGTSGRASVYNEQFF. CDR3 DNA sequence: TGTGCCATCAGTGGAACTAGCGGGAGGGCCTCCGTATACAATGAGCAGTTCTTC.